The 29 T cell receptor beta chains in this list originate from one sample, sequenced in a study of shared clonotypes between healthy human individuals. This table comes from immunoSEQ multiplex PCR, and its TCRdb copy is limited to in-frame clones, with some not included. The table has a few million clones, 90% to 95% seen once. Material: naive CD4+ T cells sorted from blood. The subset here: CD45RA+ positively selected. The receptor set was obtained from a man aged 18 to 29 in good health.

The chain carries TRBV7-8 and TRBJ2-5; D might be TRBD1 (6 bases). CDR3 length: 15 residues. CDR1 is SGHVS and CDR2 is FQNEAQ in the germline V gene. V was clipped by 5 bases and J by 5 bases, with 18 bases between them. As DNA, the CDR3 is TGTGCCAGCAGCCTCGATACAGGGAAAGGGGAGACCCAGTACTTC. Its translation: CASSLDTGKGETQYF.

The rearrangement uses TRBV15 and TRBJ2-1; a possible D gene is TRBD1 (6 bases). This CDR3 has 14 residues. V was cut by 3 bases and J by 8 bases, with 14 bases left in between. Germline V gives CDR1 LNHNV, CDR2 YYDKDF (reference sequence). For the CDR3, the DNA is TGTGCCACCAGCAGGGACAGACATGGCGATGAGCAGTTCTTC. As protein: CATSRDRHGDEQFF.

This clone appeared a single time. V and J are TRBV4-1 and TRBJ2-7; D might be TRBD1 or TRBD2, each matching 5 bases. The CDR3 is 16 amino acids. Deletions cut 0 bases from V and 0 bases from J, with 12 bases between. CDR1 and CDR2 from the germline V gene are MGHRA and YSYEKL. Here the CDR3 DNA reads TGCGCCAGCAGCCAAGAGGGGTTCGGGGCCTCCTACGAGCAGTACTTC. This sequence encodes CASSQEGFGASYEQYF.

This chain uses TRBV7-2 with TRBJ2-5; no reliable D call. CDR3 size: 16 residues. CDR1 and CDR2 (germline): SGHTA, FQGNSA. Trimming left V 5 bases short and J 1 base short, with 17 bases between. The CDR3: CASSPSRLPFQETQYF. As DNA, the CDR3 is TGTGCCAGCAGCCCCTCGCGCCTCCCATTCCAAGAGACCCAGTACTTC.

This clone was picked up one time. The CDR3 DNA reads as TGTGCCTGGAGTGGGATGGCGGGGGCTCGCTACGAGCAGTACTTC. It yields the protein CAWSGMAGARYEQYF. This rearrangement joins TRBV30 to TRBJ2-7, with a tentative D call TRBD2 (7 bases). Trimming removed 1 base from V and 3 bases from J, with 16 bases in between. Germline lookup yields CDR1 GTSNPN and CDR2 SVGIG (reference sequence). The CDR3 length is 15 residues.

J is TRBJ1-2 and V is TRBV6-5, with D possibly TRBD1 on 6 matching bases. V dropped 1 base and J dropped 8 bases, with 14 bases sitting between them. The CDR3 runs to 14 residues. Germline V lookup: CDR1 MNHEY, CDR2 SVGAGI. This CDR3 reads CASSYFQGNNGYTF. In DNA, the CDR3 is TGTGCCAGCAGTTACTTCCAGGGGAACAACGGCTACACCTTC.

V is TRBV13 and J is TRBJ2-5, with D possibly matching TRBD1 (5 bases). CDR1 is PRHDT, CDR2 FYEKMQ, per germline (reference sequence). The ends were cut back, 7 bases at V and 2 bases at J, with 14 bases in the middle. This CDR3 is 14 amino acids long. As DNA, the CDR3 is TGTGCCAGCATAGTGCAGGGTACACAAGAGACCCAGTACTTC. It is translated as CASIVQGTQETQYF. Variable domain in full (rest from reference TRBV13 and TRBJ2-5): AAGVIQSPRHLIKEKRETATLKCYPIPRHDTVYWYQQGPGQDPQFLISFYEKMQSDKGSIPDRFSAQQFSDYHSELNMSSLELGDSALYFCASIVQGTQETQYFGPGTRLLVL.

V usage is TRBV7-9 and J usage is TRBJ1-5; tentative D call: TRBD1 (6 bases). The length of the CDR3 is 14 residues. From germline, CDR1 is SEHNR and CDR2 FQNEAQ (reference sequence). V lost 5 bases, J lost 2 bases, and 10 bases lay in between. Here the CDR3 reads CASSRAGGNQPQHF. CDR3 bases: TGTGCCAGCAGCCGAGCAGGGGGCAATCAGCCCCAGCATTTT.

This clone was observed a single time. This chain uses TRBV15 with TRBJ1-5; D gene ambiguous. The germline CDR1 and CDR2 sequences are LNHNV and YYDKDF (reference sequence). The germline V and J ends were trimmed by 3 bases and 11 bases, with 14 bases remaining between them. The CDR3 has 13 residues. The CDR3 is CATSSLGPGAQHF. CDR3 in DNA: TGTGCCACCAGCAGTCTGGGCCCGGGAGCCCAGCATTTT.

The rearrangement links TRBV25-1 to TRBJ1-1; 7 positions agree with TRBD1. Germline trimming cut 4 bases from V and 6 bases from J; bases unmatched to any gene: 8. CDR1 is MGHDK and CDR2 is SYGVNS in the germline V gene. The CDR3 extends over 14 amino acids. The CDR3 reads CASSAKTTGAEAFF. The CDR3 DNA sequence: TGTGCCAGCAGTGCGAAAACCACAGGGGCTGAAGCTTTCTTT.

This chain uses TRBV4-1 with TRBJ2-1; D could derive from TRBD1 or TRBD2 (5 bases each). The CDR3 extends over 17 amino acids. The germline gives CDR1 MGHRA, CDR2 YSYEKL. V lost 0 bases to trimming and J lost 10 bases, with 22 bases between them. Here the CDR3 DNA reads TGCGCCAGCAGCCAAGATCGGTCGACAGTGGGAGTTGGGGAGCAGTTCTTC. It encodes CASSQDRSTVGVGEQFF.

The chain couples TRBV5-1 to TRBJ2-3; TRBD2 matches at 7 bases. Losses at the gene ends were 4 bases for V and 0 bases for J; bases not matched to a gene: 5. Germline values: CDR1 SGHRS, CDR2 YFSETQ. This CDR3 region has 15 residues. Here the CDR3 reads CASSDPGGSTDTQYF. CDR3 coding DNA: TGCGCCAGCAGCGACCCGGGGGGAAGCACAGATACGCAGTATTTT.

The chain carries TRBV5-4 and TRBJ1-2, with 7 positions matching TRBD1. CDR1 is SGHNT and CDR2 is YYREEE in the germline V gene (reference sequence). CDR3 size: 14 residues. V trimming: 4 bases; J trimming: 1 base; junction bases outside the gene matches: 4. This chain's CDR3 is CASSPGQYNYGYTF. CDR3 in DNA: TGTGCCAGCAGCCCGGGACAGTATAACTATGGCTACACCTTC.

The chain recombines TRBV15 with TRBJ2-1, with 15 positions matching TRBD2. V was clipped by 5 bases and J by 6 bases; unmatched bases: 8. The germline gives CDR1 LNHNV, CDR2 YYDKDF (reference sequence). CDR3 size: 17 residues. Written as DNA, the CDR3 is TGTGCCACCAGCGGAGGACTAGCGGGGGGGCTGGTCAATGAGCAGTTCTTC. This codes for CATSGGLAGGLVNEQFF.

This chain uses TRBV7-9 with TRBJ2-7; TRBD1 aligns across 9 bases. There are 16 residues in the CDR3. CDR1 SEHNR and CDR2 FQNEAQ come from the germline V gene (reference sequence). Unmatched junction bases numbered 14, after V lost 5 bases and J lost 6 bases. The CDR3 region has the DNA TGTGCCAGCAGCCGGCTAGGGGTGGGACAGGGACGCGAGCAGTACTTC. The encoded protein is CASSRLGVGQGREQYF.

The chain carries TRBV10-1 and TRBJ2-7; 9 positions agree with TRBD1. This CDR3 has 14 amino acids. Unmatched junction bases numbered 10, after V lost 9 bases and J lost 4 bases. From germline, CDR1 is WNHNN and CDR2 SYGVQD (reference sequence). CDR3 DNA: TGCGCCAGAACGGGGGGACAGGGCATATACGAGCAGTACTTC. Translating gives CARTGGQGIYEQYF.

As DNA, the CDR3 is TGCGCCAGCAGCCCCGATATCTATGGCTACACCTTC. It translates to CASSPDIYGYTF. The V gene is TRBV5-1, the J gene TRBJ1-2; D is unresolved. Germline values: CDR1 SGHRS, CDR2 YFSETQ. V lost 4 bases to trimming and J lost 4 bases, with 8 bases between them. There are 12 residues in the CDR3.

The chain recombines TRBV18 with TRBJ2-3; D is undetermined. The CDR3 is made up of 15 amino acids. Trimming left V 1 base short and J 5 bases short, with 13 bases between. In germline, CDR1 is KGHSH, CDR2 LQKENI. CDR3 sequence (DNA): TGTGCCAGCTCACCACAAAACCACGATGGAGATACGCAGTATTTT. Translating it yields CASSPQNHDGDTQYF.

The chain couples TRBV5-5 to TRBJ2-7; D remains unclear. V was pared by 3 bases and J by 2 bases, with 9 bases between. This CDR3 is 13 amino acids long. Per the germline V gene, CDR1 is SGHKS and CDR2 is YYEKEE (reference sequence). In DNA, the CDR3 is TGTGCCAGCAGCTACTGGGCCCCCTACGAGCAGTACTTC. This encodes CASSYWAPYEQYF.

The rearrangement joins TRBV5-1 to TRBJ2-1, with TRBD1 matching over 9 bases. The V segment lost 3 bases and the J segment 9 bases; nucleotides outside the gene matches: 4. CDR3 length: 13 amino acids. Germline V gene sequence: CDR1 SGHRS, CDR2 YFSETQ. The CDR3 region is CASSWDREGEQFF. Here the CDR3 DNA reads TGCGCCAGCAGCTGGGACAGGGAAGGTGAGCAGTTCTTC.

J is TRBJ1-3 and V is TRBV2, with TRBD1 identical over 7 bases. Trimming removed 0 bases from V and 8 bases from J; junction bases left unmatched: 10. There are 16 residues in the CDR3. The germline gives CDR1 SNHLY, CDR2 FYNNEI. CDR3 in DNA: TGTGCCAGCAGTGAAGCGTACGACAGGGCTACTGACACCATATATTTT. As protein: CASSEAYDRATDTIYF.

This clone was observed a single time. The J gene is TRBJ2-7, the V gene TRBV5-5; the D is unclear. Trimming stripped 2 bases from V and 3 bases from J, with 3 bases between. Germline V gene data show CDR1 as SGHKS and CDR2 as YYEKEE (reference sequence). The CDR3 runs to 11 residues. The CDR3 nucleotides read TGTGCCAGCAGCTTAAACTACGAGCAGTACTTC. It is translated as CASSLNYEQYF.

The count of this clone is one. CDR3 nucleotides: TGTGCCAGCAGTGACCTGACAGCGGGTGGGGATACGCAGTATTTT. Translation gives CASSDLTAGGDTQYF. The chain combines TRBV2 with TRBJ2-3; tentatively, D is TRBD2 (6 bases). Germline assignment: CDR1 SNHLY and CDR2 FYNNEI. Trimming cost V 3 bases and J 6 bases, with 16 bases left between them. The CDR3 sequence is 15 residues long. Filled out from reference TRBV2 and TRBJ2-3, the complete variable domain reads EPEVTQTPSHQVTQMGQEVILRCVPISNHLYFYWYRQILGQKVEFLVSFYNNEISEKSEIFDDQFSVERPDGSNFTLKIRSTKLEDSAMYFCASSDLTAGGDTQYFGPGTRLTVL.

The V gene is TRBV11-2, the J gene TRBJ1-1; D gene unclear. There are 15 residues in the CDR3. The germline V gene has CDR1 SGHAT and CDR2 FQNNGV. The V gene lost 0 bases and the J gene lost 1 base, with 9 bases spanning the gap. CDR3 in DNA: TGTGCCAGCAGCTTAGACGGGCGTCAGAACACTGAAGCTTTCTTT. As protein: CASSLDGRQNTEAFF.

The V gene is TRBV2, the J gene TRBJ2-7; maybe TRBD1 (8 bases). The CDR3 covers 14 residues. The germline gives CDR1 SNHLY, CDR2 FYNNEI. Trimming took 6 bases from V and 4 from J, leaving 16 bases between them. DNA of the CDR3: TGTGCCAGCAGATCCGACAGGGGAGGGTACGAGCAGTACTTC. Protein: CASRSDRGGYEQYF.

The CDR3 reads CASSEGRSQPQHF. The CDR3 DNA reads TGTGCCAGCAGTGAAGGGCGGTCCCAGCCCCAGCATTTT. The chain recombines TRBV2 with TRBJ1-5; D gene unclear. This CDR3 comprises 13 residues. Trimming removed 1 base from V and 7 bases from J, with 8 bases in between. In germline, CDR1 is SNHLY, CDR2 FYNNEI.

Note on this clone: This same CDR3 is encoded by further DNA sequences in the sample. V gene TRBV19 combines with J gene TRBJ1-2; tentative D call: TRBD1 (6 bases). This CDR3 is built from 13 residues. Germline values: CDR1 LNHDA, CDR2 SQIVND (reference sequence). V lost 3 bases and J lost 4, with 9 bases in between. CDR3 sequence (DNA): TGTGCCAGTAGTATTGGGGGCGGCTATGGCTACACCTTC. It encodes CASSIGGGYGYTF.

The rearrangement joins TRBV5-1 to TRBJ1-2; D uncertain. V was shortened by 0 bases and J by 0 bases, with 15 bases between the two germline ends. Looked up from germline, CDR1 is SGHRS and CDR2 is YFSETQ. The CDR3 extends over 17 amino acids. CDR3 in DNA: TGCGCCAGCAGCTTGGCGGTCAGTTTATCAGCTAACTATGGCTACACCTTC. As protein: CASSLAVSLSANYGYTF.

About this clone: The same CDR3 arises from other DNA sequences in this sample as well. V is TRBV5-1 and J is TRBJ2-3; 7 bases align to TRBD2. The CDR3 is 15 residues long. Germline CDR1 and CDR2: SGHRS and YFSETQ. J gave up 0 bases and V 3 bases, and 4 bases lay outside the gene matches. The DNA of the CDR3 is TGCGCCAGCAGCTCGCCTAGCGGTAGCACAGATACGCAGTATTTT. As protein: CASSSPSGSTDTQYF.